Presented here are 27 T cell receptor beta chains from one specimen sequenced in a study of blood T cell repertoires in COVID-19. Using immunoSEQ multiplex PCR, the repertoire was profiled, and TCRdb retains in-frame clones only, with some absent. The data contain around 400,000 clones, about 90% of them singletons. The source material was peripheral blood. The receptor set was obtained from a man aged 40-49 years with acute or convalescent COVID-19.

This clone has just one count. The chain has TRBV6-5 and TRBJ1-5, with TRBD1 as a possible D gene (6 bases). The ends were cut back, 5 bases at V and 5 bases at J, with 16 bases in the middle. This CDR3 region has 15 residues. CDR1 is MNHEY, CDR2 SVGAGI, per germline. The CDR3 protein is CASSPHQGTYQPQHF. The CDR3 region has the DNA TGTGCCAGCAGTCCCCATCAGGGGACGTATCAGCCCCAGCATTTT.

The chain uses TRBV5-1 and TRBJ1-1, with D hard to call. V shed 0 bases and J shed 5 bases, with 11 bases lying between them. This CDR3 has 14 residues. Per the germline V gene, CDR1 is SGHRS and CDR2 is YFSETQ. The CDR3 reads CASSLEGGLTEAFF. For the CDR3, the DNA is TGCGCCAGCAGCTTGGAAGGAGGTTTAACTGAAGCTTTCTTT.

This CDR3 is CASSFQGIYGYTF. CDR3 nucleotide sequence: TGTGCCAGCAGTTTTCAGGGAATATATGGCTACACCTTC. The genes are TRBV28 and TRBJ1-2; tentative D call: TRBD1 (5 bases). Germline V gene data show CDR1 as MDHEN and CDR2 as SYDVKM. There are 13 residues in the CDR3. V was trimmed by 3 bases and J by 5 bases, leaving 10 bases between them.

This clone was recorded only once. This chain connects TRBV25-1 to TRBJ2-1, with 10 bases aligning to TRBD1. Germline loops: CDR1 MGHDK, CDR2 SYGVNS. Losses at the gene ends were 2 bases for V and 8 bases for J; bases not matched to a gene: 9. The CDR3 is 16 amino acids. The CDR3 DNA reads TGTGCCAGCAGTGAAGGTGGGACAGGGGTGGAGCATGAGCAGTTCTTC. Protein product: CASSEGGTGVEHEQFF.

V gene TRBV24-1 combines with J gene TRBJ2-5; 8 positions match TRBD2. In germline, CDR1 is KGHDR, CDR2 SFDVKD. Germline trimming cut 9 bases from V and 5 bases from J; bases unmatched to any gene: 13. The CDR3 extends over 15 amino acids. The CDR3 sequence: CATSDSGEGMETQYF. The CDR3 DNA sequence: TGTGCCACCTCAGATAGCGGGGAGGGTATGGAGACCCAGTACTTC.

The chain joins TRBV27 to TRBJ2-7; the D gene is possibly TRBD1 (5 bases). In germline, CDR1 is MNHEY, CDR2 SMNVEV (reference sequence). This CDR3 is 11 amino acids long. V was clipped by 5 bases and J by 7 bases, with 9 bases between them. The CDR3 region has the DNA TGTGCCAGCAGTCAGGGTTTGGAGCAGTACTTC. Residues: CASSQGLEQYF.

This chain uses TRBV10-1 with TRBJ1-3, with D hard to call. Germline CDR1 is WNHNN and CDR2 is SYGVQD (reference sequence). CDR3 length equals 16 residues. Deletions cut 5 bases from V and 0 bases from J, with 14 bases between. CDR3 DNA sequence: TGCGCCAGCAGTCTCCGACATCGGAACTCTGGAAACACCATATATTTT. Translating gives CASSLRHRNSGNTIYF.

The chain recombines TRBV13 with TRBJ2-1, with TRBD2 matching 13 bases. The CDR3 extends over 15 amino acids. After removal of 5 bases from V and 6 bases from J, the junction contained 4 bases not matched to a gene. Germline V lookup: CDR1 PRHDT, CDR2 FYEKMQ (reference sequence). The CDR3 loop is CASSTRTSGSNEQFF. CDR3 DNA: TGTGCCAGCAGCACCCGGACTAGCGGGAGCAATGAGCAGTTCTTC.

The chain combines TRBV13 with TRBJ2-1, with TRBD1 matching over 8 bases. Germline assignment: CDR1 PRHDT and CDR2 FYEKMQ (reference sequence). CDR3 size: 13 residues. V shed 4 bases and J 15 bases; nucleotides not matched to a gene: 11. The CDR3 region has the DNA TGTGCCAGCAGCTCCACCCGGACAGGGCCTAGGTTCTTC. As protein: CASSSTRTGPRFF.

The CDR3: CASSDRQSYNEQFF. The CDR3 coding sequence is TGTGCCAGCAGTGACAGGCAATCCTACAATGAGCAGTTCTTC. The V and J genes are TRBV6-2 or TRBV6-3 and TRBJ2-1; D might be TRBD1 (6 bases). The germline V gene encodes CDR1 MNHEY and CDR2 SVGEGT. Trimming removed 5 bases from V and 1 base from J, with 9 bases in between. This CDR3 is 14 amino acids long.

The V call is TRBV15, the J call TRBJ1-3; no definite D call. The CDR3 has 12 amino acids. V was shortened by 3 bases and J by 4 bases, with 4 bases between the two germline ends. Germline CDR1 is LNHNV and CDR2 is YYDKDF (reference sequence). CDR3 DNA sequence: TGTGCCACCAGCAGGGGCGGAAACACCATATATTTT. It is translated as CATSRGGNTIYF. Full variable domain (rest looked up from reference TRBV15 and TRBJ1-3): DAMVIQNPRYQVTQFGKPVTLSCSQTLNHNVMYWYQQKSSQAPKLLFHYYDKDFNNEADTPDNFQSRRPNTSFCFLDIRSPGLGDTAMYLCATSRGGNTIYFGEGSWLTVV.

The chain carries TRBV4-1 and TRBJ2-7, with TRBD2 as a possible D gene (7 bases). The ends were cut back, 3 bases at V and 1 base at J, with 13 bases in the middle. This CDR3 has 15 amino acids. Looked up from germline, CDR1 is MGHRA and CDR2 is YSYEKL. CDR3 nucleotide sequence: TGCGCCAGCAGCCAGCTACAGGGAGGGTCCTACGAGCAGTACTTC. Translating it yields CASSQLQGGSYEQYF.

The chain is built from TRBV29-1 and TRBJ2-2, with D possibly matching TRBD2 (5 bases). The germline V gene encodes CDR1 SQVTM and CDR2 ANQGSEA. The CDR3 length is 14 residues. The ends were cut back, 6 bases at V and 0 bases at J, with 11 bases in the middle. CDR3 sequence (DNA): TGCAGCGTCCAGAGGGCCGCGAACACCGGGGAGCTGTTTTTT. It specifies CSVQRAANTGELFF.

The chain couples TRBV2 to TRBJ1-1; D call uncertain. The CDR3 has 13 residues. Germline loops: CDR1 SNHLY, CDR2 FYNNEI. V was pared by 8 bases and J by 1 base, with 11 bases between. In DNA form, the CDR3 reads TGTGCCAGCGTCGAAAACACGAACACTGAAGCTTTCTTT. Protein: CASVENTNTEAFF.

The chain uses TRBV7-3 and TRBJ2-1, with 10 positions matching TRBD2. The junction had 2 bases not matched to a gene; V was cut back by 5 bases and J by 10 bases. This CDR3 comprises 12 residues. Germline V lookup: CDR1 SGHTA, CDR2 FQGTGA. DNA for the CDR3: TGTGCCAGCAGCGGTAGCGGGGGGGAGCAGTTCTTC. Residues: CASSGSGGEQFF.

This clone was counted a single time. The chain links TRBV12-3 or TRBV12-4 to TRBJ2-1, with 7 bases fitting TRBD1. The CDR3 length is 13 residues. Germline trimming cut 6 bases from V and 5 bases from J; bases unmatched to any gene: 4. The DNA for the CDR3 is TGTGCCAGCAGATATACAGGGGACAATGAGCAGTTCTTC. It is translated as CASRYTGDNEQFF.

This clone has only a few counts. The chain joins TRBV7-8 to TRBJ1-5; 7 bases agree with TRBD1. Unmatched junction bases numbered 8, after V lost 5 bases and J lost 4 bases. Per germline, CDR1 SGHVS and CDR2 FQNEAQ. This CDR3 region has 15 residues. CDR3 nucleotides: TGTGCCAGCAGCGTACGACAGGGCGTTAATCAGCCCCAGCATTTT. This sequence encodes CASSVRQGVNQPQHF.

This clone has a single count. The V and J genes are TRBV9 and TRBJ2-3, with 11 bases identical to TRBD2. CDR1 is SGDLS and CDR2 is YYNGEE in the germline V gene. The V gene end was trimmed by 4 bases and the J gene end by 4 bases; junction bases not matched to a gene: 14. CDR3 length: 18 amino acids. CDR3 region: CASSPRGSGRAMADTQYF. CDR3 bases: TGTGCCAGCAGCCCGCGGGGTAGCGGGAGGGCCATGGCAGATACGCAGTATTTT.

The genes are TRBV5-8 and TRBJ2-6, with D hard to call. V lost 1 base to trimming and J lost 0 bases, with 11 bases between them. This CDR3 is 17 amino acids long. Germline CDR1 reads SGHTS; CDR2 reads YDEGEE. The CDR3 DNA reads as TGTGCCAGCAGCTTGAGCAGGTTTAACTCTGGGGCCAACGTCCTGACTTTC. This encodes CASSLSRFNSGANVLTF. The full variable domain, in which reference TRBV5-8 and TRBJ2-6 provide the parts outside the CDR3, is EAGVTQSPTHLIKTRGQQATLRCSPISGHTSVYWYQQALGLGLQFLLWYDEGEERNRGNFPPRFSGRQFPNYSSELNVNALELEDSALYLCASSLSRFNSGANVLTFGAGSRLTVL.

V gene TRBV6-7 combines with J gene TRBJ1-1; D possibly corresponds to TRBD1 (6 bases). Being an ORF, TRBV6-7 has a function that is uncertain. The CDR3 runs 16 residues. V lost 2 bases, J lost 4 bases, and 17 bases lay in between. The CDR3 sequence: CASSYRAGVVSTEAFF. DNA for the CDR3: TGTGCCAGCAGTTACAGGGCAGGGGTCGTAAGCACTGAAGCTTTCTTT.

In nucleotides, the CDR3 is TGTGCCAGCAGTCCCCAGGGGCCACCTCCCGCCTACGAGCAGTACTTC. Translating gives CASSPQGPPPAYEQYF. V gene TRBV28 combines with J gene TRBJ2-7; maybe TRBD1 (6 bases). Between the trimmed V and J ends, which lost 5 bases and 2 bases, there was a span of 19 bases. CDR1 is MDHEN and CDR2 is SYDVKM in the germline V gene. The CDR3 spans 16 residues. Full variable domain (outside the CDR3, taken from reference TRBV28 and TRBJ2-7): DVKVTQSSRYLVKRTGEKVFLECVQDMDHENMFWYRQDPGLGLRLIYFSYDVKMKEKGDIPEGYSVSREKKERFSLILESASTNQTSMYLCASSPQGPPPAYEQYFGPGTRLTVT.

Here the CDR3 DNA reads TGTGCCAGTAGTATCCTCAGGGGGACCACTGAAGCTTTCTTT. Translating it yields CASSILRGTTEAFF. V is TRBV19 and J is TRBJ1-1; 7 nucleotides line up with TRBD1. This CDR3 contains 14 residues. CDR1 LNHDA and CDR2 SQIVND come from the germline V gene (reference sequence). V was pared by 3 bases and J by 4 bases, with 5 bases of the junction left unmatched.

The J gene is TRBJ1-2, the V gene TRBV11-2; perhaps TRBD1 as D (6 bases). Germline V gene sequence: CDR1 SGHAT, CDR2 FQNNGV. V lost 3 bases to trimming and J lost 3 bases, with 14 bases between them. This CDR3 has 15 residues. Here the CDR3 reads CASSLRGTVDYGYTF. In DNA, the CDR3 is TGTGCCAGCAGCTTGAGGGGGACGGTGGACTATGGCTACACCTTC.

The chain links TRBV28 to TRBJ2-1, with 7 positions matching TRBD1. With V trimmed by 4 bases and J by 0 bases, 6 bases remained unmatched. The V gene's germline CDR1 is MDHEN and CDR2 SYDVKM. The CDR3 runs to 16 residues. This chain's CDR3 is CASSSPGQSSYNEQFF. CDR3 DNA: TGTGCCAGCAGTTCCCCGGGACAGAGCTCCTACAATGAGCAGTTCTTC.

As concerns this clone: Different DNA sequences within this sample yield the same CDR3. The chain employs TRBV5-4 and TRBJ1-1; weak D call: TRBD1 (5 bases). This CDR3 is 12 amino acids long. V was clipped by 2 bases and J by 5 bases, with 7 bases between them. In germline, CDR1 is SGHNT, CDR2 YYREEE (reference sequence). In DNA form, the CDR3 reads TGTGCCAGCAGCTTTCGGGGGACTGAAGCTTTCTTT. The encoded protein is CASSFRGTEAFF.

The CDR3 region is CASSAGGREETQYF. The CDR3 DNA sequence: TGTGCCAGCTCGGCAGGGGGCAGGGAAGAGACCCAGTACTTC. V is TRBV18 and J is TRBJ2-5, with TRBD1 matching over 8 bases. Germline loops: CDR1 KGHSH, CDR2 LQKENI. There are 14 residues in the CDR3. The J segment lost 3 bases and the V segment lost 6 bases, leaving 6 bases of the junction unmatched. The full variable domain, its missing parts supplied by reference TRBV18 and TRBJ2-5, is NAGVMQNPRHLVRRRGQEARLRCSPMKGHSHVYWYRQLPEEGLKFMVYLQKENIIDESGMPKERFSAEFPKEGPSILRIQQVVRGDSAAYFCASSAGGREETQYFGPGTRLLVL.

The rearrangement links TRBV3-1 (or the pseudogene TRBV3-2) to TRBJ2-5; 13 nucleotides line up with TRBD2. This CDR3 region has 19 residues. The junction had 11 bases not matched to a gene; V was cut back by 0 bases and J by 4 bases. Germline values: CDR1 LGHDT, CDR2 YNNKEL (reference sequence). The CDR3 nucleotides read TGTGCCAGCAGCCAAGATCGGACTAGCGGGGGTCCGGGACCAGAGACCCAGTACTTC. Translated: CASSQDRTSGGPGPETQYF.